The 9 T cell receptor beta chains below come from one sample, sequenced in a study of shared T cell receptors in the human thymus. Repertoires were generated with immunoSEQ multiplex PCR, while TCRdb's copy carries only in-frame clones and drops some. The data show hundreds of thousands of clones, 70% to 90% seen once. The sample also formed part of further work on human thymus T cells.

The source material was thymocytes. The receptors here all came from a girl less than two years old with a congenital heart defect.

The V call is TRBV5-1, the J call TRBJ2-3; 7 bases align to TRBD1. After removal of 0 bases from V and 1 base from J, the junction contained 8 bases not matched to a gene. In germline, CDR1 is SGHRS, CDR2 YFSETQ. This CDR3 has 17 residues. As DNA, the CDR3 is TGCGCCAGCAGCTTGGGATTTAGGGGGCGGGGCACAGATACGCAGTATTTT. Translation: CASSLGFRGRGTDTQYF.

The chain combines TRBV5-6 with TRBJ1-5, with 9 bases identical to TRBD1. Germline assignment: CDR1 SGHDT and CDR2 YYEEEE. The CDR3 totals 16 residues. The junction had 10 bases not matched to a gene; V was cut back by 4 bases and J by 5 bases. The CDR3 here is CASSLTGGGLYQPQHF. As DNA, the CDR3 is TGTGCCAGCAGCCTGACAGGGGGGGGATTATATCAGCCCCAGCATTTT.

J is TRBJ2-3 and V is TRBV5-1; TRBD1 matches 7 bases. The germline CDR1 and CDR2 sequences are SGHRS and YFSETQ. After removal of 4 bases from V and 6 bases from J, the junction contained 11 bases not matched to a gene. The CDR3 runs to 15 residues. CDR3 sequence (DNA): TGCGCCAGCAGCCCCTGGGACAGTTCCTGGGATACGCAGTATTTT. Encoded protein: CASSPWDSSWDTQYF. Complete variable domain (other parts from reference TRBV5-1 and TRBJ2-3): KAGVTQTPRYLIKTRGQQVTLSCSPISGHRSVSWYQQTPGQGLQFLFEYFSETQRNKGNFPGRFSGRQFSNSRSEMNVSTLELGDSALYLCASSPWDSSWDTQYFGPGTRLTVL.

The chain combines TRBV7-8 with TRBJ1-3; D might be TRBD1 (6 bases). Germline values: CDR1 SGHVS, CDR2 FQNEAQ. The CDR3 spans 17 residues. V lost 3 bases and J lost 2, with 17 bases in between. CDR3 amino acids: CASSFGQQIGTGNTIYF. DNA for the CDR3: TGTGCCAGCAGCTTTGGACAGCAGATAGGCACTGGAAACACCATATATTTT.

The chain recombines TRBV28 with TRBJ1-2; 9 bases map to TRBD1. The germline V gene has CDR1 MDHEN and CDR2 SYDVKM. V lost 3 bases to trimming and J lost 7 bases; unmatched junction nucleotides: 9. The CDR3 extends over 15 amino acids. This CDR3 reads CASSFVGTGPFGYTF. The CDR3 DNA sequence: TGTGCCAGCAGTTTTGTGGGGACAGGGCCCTTTGGCTACACCTTC.

The chain employs TRBV11-3 and TRBJ1-2; no reliable D call. Germline loops: CDR1 SGHNT, CDR2 YENEEA. Trimming removed 2 bases at V and 1 base at J, with 5 bases between. This CDR3 is 13 amino acids long. The CDR3 nucleotides read TGTGCCAGCAGCTTACGGTTTAACTATGGCTACACCTTC. It is translated as CASSLRFNYGYTF.

The chain links TRBV25-1 to TRBJ2-1, with D tentatively TRBD1 (5 bases). The germline gives CDR1 MGHDK, CDR2 SYGVNS. The CDR3 covers 14 residues. The V end lost 4 bases, the J end lost 7 bases, and 14 bases lay between the germline ends. The chain's CDR3 is CASSGIQGGNEQFF. CDR3 bases: TGTGCCAGCAGTGGTATTCAGGGTGGGAATGAGCAGTTCTTC.

The J gene is TRBJ1-2, the V gene TRBV5-4; the D is unclear. Germline V CDR1 and CDR2: SGHNT, YYREEE (reference sequence). This CDR3 is 14 amino acids long. Trimming pared 3 bases from V and 7 bases from J, leaving 16 bases between. The CDR3 reads CASSSRVGKGGYTF. CDR3 nucleotide sequence: TGTGCCAGCAGCTCGAGGGTGGGTAAAGGTGGCTACACCTTC.

The chain couples TRBV7-6 to TRBJ2-7, with a weak D call TRBD1 (6 bases). CDR1 and CDR2 from the germline V gene are SGHVS and FNYEAQ. The germline V and J ends were trimmed by 2 bases and 0 bases, with 17 bases remaining between them. This CDR3 spans 17 amino acids. This CDR3 reads CASSLSSGGLSSYEQYF. The CDR3 DNA reads TGTGCCAGCAGCTTATCTAGTGGGGGCTTATCCTCCTACGAGCAGTACTTC.